Each of the 18 T cell receptor beta chains below was sequenced from the same sample in a study of glioma-infiltrating T cells after dendritic cell vaccination. Time point here: after dendritic cell vaccination, including at tumor progression/relapse. TCRdb's table, derived via immunoSEQ multiplex PCR, lists solely in-frame clones and lacks some. Here the sample spans roughly 100,000 clones, 90% being singletons. Sequencing was performed on blood, taken after dendritic cell vaccination. These receptors came from a human donor with glioblastoma.

The V call is TRBV6-6, the J call TRBJ2-1, with TRBD1 as a possible D gene (5 bases). CDR1 is MNHNY and CDR2 is SVGAGI in the germline V gene (reference sequence). Trimming took off 6 bases at V and 8 bases at J, with 14 bases between the two ends. The length of the CDR3 is 13 residues. The CDR3 DNA reads as TGTGCCAGCAGCCGTACAAGCAGGGATGAGCAGTTCTTC. Its translation is CASSRTSRDEQFF.

The V and J genes are TRBV9 and TRBJ1-2; 7 nucleotides line up with TRBD1. Unmatched junction bases numbered 8, after V lost 4 bases and J lost 2 bases. The CDR3 runs 15 residues. Per germline, CDR1 SGDLS and CDR2 YYNGEE. CDR3 residues: CASSSPLTGNYGYTF. CDR3 DNA: TGTGCCAGCAGCTCCCCACTGACAGGGAACTATGGCTACACCTTC.

This CDR3 is CASSIRRDSFYEQYF. CDR3 DNA sequence: TGTGCCAGTAGTATAAGAAGGGACTCATTCTACGAGCAGTACTTC. This chain joins TRBV19 and TRBJ2-7; TRBD2 is a possible D gene (6 bases). This CDR3 is built from 15 residues. Per the germline V gene, CDR1 is LNHDA and CDR2 is SQIVND (reference sequence). V lost 2 bases to trimming and J lost 3 bases, with 14 bases between them.

This chain connects TRBV7-9 to TRBJ1-1, with D maybe TRBD1 (6 bases). The CDR3 consists of 13 residues. V lost 6 bases and J lost 3, with 11 bases in between. Germline CDR1 SEHNR, CDR2 FQNEAQ (reference sequence). The CDR3 spells CASRNEGDTEAFF. The CDR3 DNA is TGTGCCAGCAGAAACGAGGGGGACACTGAAGCTTTCTTT.

The chain links TRBV6-4 to TRBJ2-1; 10 bases fit TRBD2. Trimming took 5 bases from V and 9 from J; bases not matched to a gene: 7. Germline loops: CDR1 MRHNA, CDR2 SNTAGT. The CDR3 runs 14 residues. CDR3: CASSRAGGFTEQFF. CDR3 nucleotides: TGTGCCAGCAGTCGAGCGGGAGGGTTCACTGAGCAGTTCTTC.

The chain combines TRBV5-4 with TRBJ1-1; no firm D call. Germline V gene lookup returns CDR1 SGHNT and CDR2 YYREEE (reference sequence). The CDR3 is 15 residues long. Trimming shortened V by 2 bases and J by 6 bases, and 17 bases separated the two germline ends. CDR3 sequence: CASSFGPGKSPEAFF. The CDR3 bases are TGTGCCAGCAGCTTTGGGCCCGGCAAGAGCCCTGAAGCTTTCTTT.

This chain connects TRBV5-5 to TRBJ2-4; 7 positions match TRBD1. The germline V gene encodes CDR1 SGHKS and CDR2 YYEKEE (reference sequence). The CDR3 length is 19 residues. Trimming took 4 bases from V and 6 from J; bases not matched to a gene: 22. CDR3 in DNA: TGTGCCAGCAGCATAGGGACAGTTCTAGCCAAAGCTCGGGGAAACATTCAGTACTTC. Its translation: CASSIGTVLAKARGNIQYF.

The V and J genes are TRBV2 and TRBJ1-2; D is perhaps TRBD1 (6 bases). The CDR3 has 14 residues. Germline-derived CDR1 and CDR2 are SNHLY and FYNNEI. Trimming took off 11 bases at V and 0 bases at J, with 16 bases between the two ends. The CDR3: CAGGGGRSNYGYTF. CDR3 coding DNA: TGTGCCGGGGGGGGCGGCAGATCTAACTATGGCTACACCTTC.

The chain links TRBV6-1 to TRBJ2-2; 10 nucleotides agree with TRBD2. The V gene end was trimmed by 3 bases and the J gene end by 7 bases; junction bases not matched to a gene: 11. Germline V gene sequence: CDR1 MNHNS, CDR2 SASEGT. The CDR3 runs 17 residues. CDR3 sequence (DNA): TGTGCCAGCAGTGACGGGGCCAGCGGGAGGGCCGGCGGGGAGCTGTTTTTT. Protein sequence: CASSDGASGRAGGELFF.

V is TRBV28 and J is TRBJ1-2; D remains ambiguous. The CDR3 covers 13 residues. With 5 bases removed from V and 8 bases from J, the gap between germline ends came to 15 bases. Germline V gene lookup returns CDR1 MDHEN and CDR2 SYDVKM. This chain's CDR3 is CASSRGRGYGYTF. The CDR3 DNA sequence: TGTGCCAGCAGTAGAGGTCGGGGTTACGGCTACACCTTC.

V and J are TRBV7-9 and TRBJ1-1, with D uncertain. Germline CDR1 reads SEHNR; CDR2 reads FQNEAQ (reference sequence). V lost 3 bases to trimming and J lost 1 base, with 9 bases between them. There are 14 residues in the CDR3. This chain's CDR3 is CASSFEQTNTEAFF. In nucleotides, the CDR3 is TGTGCCAGCAGCTTCGAACAGACGAACACTGAAGCTTTCTTT.

This chain joins TRBV20-1 and TRBJ1-1; D is uncertain. The germline V gene has CDR1 DFQATT and CDR2 SNEGSKA (reference sequence). The CDR3 runs 11 residues. V was shortened by 6 bases and J by 1 base, with 6 bases between the two germline ends. The DNA for the CDR3 is TGCAGTGCGCACAGGAACACTGAAGCTTTCTTT. Protein: CSAHRNTEAFF.

V and J are TRBV2 and TRBJ2-7, with a tentative D call TRBD1 (6 bases). CDR3 length equals 13 residues. Trimming stripped 9 bases from V and 0 bases from J, with 12 bases between. Germline V CDR1 and CDR2: SNHLY, FYNNEI. Here the CDR3 reads CASGQRDSYEQYF. The CDR3 DNA reads as TGTGCCAGTGGACAGCGCGACTCCTACGAGCAGTACTTC.

The CDR3 region is CASRSSGSGNTIYF. Here the CDR3 DNA reads TGTGCCAGCAGATCGTCGGGCTCTGGAAACACCATATATTTT. The rearrangement links TRBV7-2 to TRBJ1-3, with D hard to call. Germline-derived CDR1 and CDR2 are SGHTA and FQGNSA. The CDR3 has 14 amino acids. The V end was cut by 6 bases, the J end by 0 bases, with 9 bases between.

V gene TRBV19 combines with J gene TRBJ2-5; TRBD1 matches at 10 bases. This CDR3 is 16 amino acids long. V lost 2 bases and J lost 1; bases outside the gene matches: 4. Looked up from germline, CDR1 is LNHDA and CDR2 is SQIVND (reference sequence). CDR3: CASSIMGQGSQETQYF. The DNA for the CDR3 is TGTGCCAGTAGTATAATGGGACAGGGGTCCCAAGAGACCCAGTACTTC.

This clone was detected once. This rearrangement joins TRBV7-9 to TRBJ2-7, with 11 bases aligning to TRBD2. With V trimmed by 5 bases and J by 5 bases, 8 bases remained unmatched. This CDR3 comprises 15 residues. Germline V gives CDR1 SEHNR, CDR2 FQNEAQ (reference sequence). The CDR3, as DNA: TGTGCCAGCAGCGATAGCGGGAGGGCCGTCGACGAGCAGTACTTC. Translating it yields CASSDSGRAVDEQYF.

This clone showed up just once. The rearrangement uses TRBV6-5 and TRBJ1-2; D gene unclear. V was trimmed by 5 bases and J by 8 bases, leaving 18 bases between them. This CDR3 comprises 14 residues. Germline V gene lookup returns CDR1 MNHEY and CDR2 SVGAGI. CDR3 coding DNA: TGTGCCAGCAGTACGTCCCAGAGGGTAGGCGGCTACACCTTC. Amino acids: CASSTSQRVGGYTF.

The CDR3 loop reads CARGAVNEQFF. Here the CDR3 DNA reads TGTGCCAGAGGGGCGGTCAATGAGCAGTTCTTC. The chain links TRBV7-2 to TRBJ2-1; D perhaps matches TRBD1 (5 bases). CDR3 length: 11 residues. Trimming pared 9 bases from V and 6 bases from J, leaving 9 bases between. Germline-derived CDR1 and CDR2 are SGHTA and FQGNSA.